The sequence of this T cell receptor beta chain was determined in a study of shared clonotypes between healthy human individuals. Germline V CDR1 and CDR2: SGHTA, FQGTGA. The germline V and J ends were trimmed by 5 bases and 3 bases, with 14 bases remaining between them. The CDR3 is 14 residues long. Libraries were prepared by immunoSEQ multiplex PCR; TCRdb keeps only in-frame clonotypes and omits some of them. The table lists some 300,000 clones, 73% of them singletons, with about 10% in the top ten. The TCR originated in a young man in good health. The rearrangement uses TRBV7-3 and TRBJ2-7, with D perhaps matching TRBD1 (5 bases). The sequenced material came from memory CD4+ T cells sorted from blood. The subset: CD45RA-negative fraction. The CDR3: CASSPTPDSYEQYF. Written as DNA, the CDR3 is TGTGCCAGCAGCCCTACCCCCGACAGCTACGAGCAGTACTTC.